The present TCR beta chain was sequenced within a study of T cell changes during pregnancy in multiple sclerosis. The CDR3 runs 17 residues. V shed 1 base and J 1 base; nucleotides not matched to a gene: 7. Germline loops: CDR1 SGHVS, CDR2 FQNEAQ. The table came from immunoSEQ multiplex PCR; TCRdb's copy has only in-frame clones and leaves some out. Counted here are over 65,000 clones, approximately 91% occurring once; the ten biggest clones make up 2.5%. This clone came up once. The chain uses TRBV7-8 and TRBJ2-5; 9 positions match TRBD2. This sequence originates from a female donor with multiple sclerosis, enrolled in a pregnancy study. This specimen consisted of peripheral blood, obtained in the first trimester of pregnancy. Here the CDR3 DNA reads TGTGCCAGCAGCTTAGGTAACCCAGCGGGGGGCCAAGAGACCCAGTACTTC. Residues: CASSLGNPAGGQETQYF.